Following are 16 T cell receptor beta chains from one sample sequenced in a study of PD-1 blockade in classical Hodgkin lymphoma. Every one of the patients relapsed after autologous stem cell transplantation (brentuximab vedotin exposure was variable). Produced via immunoSEQ multiplex PCR; TCRdb's table is partial and in-frame only. The data hold roughly 97,000 clones, with roughly 84% observed a single time. Material: peripheral blood mononuclear cells (PBMCs), obtained at baseline. The source is a human donor with classical Hodgkin lymphoma.

This clone has a single count. The chain couples TRBV7-6 to TRBJ2-3; unclear D gene. Germline lookup yields CDR1 SGHVS and CDR2 FNYEAQ. The CDR3 loop spans 16 amino acids. V lost 0 bases and J lost 2, with 12 bases in between. The CDR3 loop reads CASSLAPGTATDTQYF. CDR3 DNA: TGTGCCAGCAGCTTAGCGCCGGGCACTGCCACAGATACGCAGTATTTT.

This clone was seen a single time. The chain employs TRBV27 and TRBJ2-2, with 9 bases that match TRBD2. Germline V lookup: CDR1 MNHEY, CDR2 SMNVEV (reference sequence). The V segment lost 3 bases and the J segment 4 bases; nucleotides outside the gene matches: 12. The CDR3 totals 18 residues. The CDR3 reads CASSFEASGMGGTGELFF. In nucleotides, the CDR3 is TGTGCCAGCAGTTTCGAGGCTAGCGGGATGGGCGGCACCGGGGAGCTGTTTTTT.

The chain recombines TRBV19 with TRBJ1-2, with D unclear. This CDR3 is built from 15 residues. V lost 6 bases, J lost 3 bases, and 17 bases lay in between. The germline V gene encodes CDR1 LNHDA and CDR2 SQIVND (reference sequence). The CDR3 DNA reads TGTGCCAGTAGCCTAACCGTTAGGGCCGACTATGGCTACACCTTC. It is translated as CASSLTVRADYGYTF.

The genes are TRBV7-9 and TRBJ2-1; D possibly corresponds to TRBD1 (5 bases). Germline lookup yields CDR1 SEHNR and CDR2 FQNEAQ (reference sequence). The V end lost 9 bases, the J end lost 5 bases, and 11 bases lay between the germline ends. The CDR3 has 12 amino acids. CDR3 loop: CASRADNNEQFF. The CDR3 coding sequence is TGTGCCAGTAGGGCGGACAACAATGAGCAGTTCTTC.

The rearrangement joins TRBV28 to TRBJ2-2, with D perhaps assigned TRBD1 or TRBD2 (5 bases each). CDR3 length equals 16 residues. Germline CDR1 reads MDHEN; CDR2 reads SYDVKM. V gave up 5 bases and J gave up 0 bases, with 13 bases separating them. This CDR3 reads CASSAPRGTNTGELFF. CDR3 in DNA: TGTGCCAGCAGTGCCCCGAGGGGCACGAACACCGGGGAGCTGTTTTTT.

This clone was found once. CDR3: CASSRVQSNTGELFF. CDR3 coding DNA: TGTGCCAGTAGTAGGGTACAGTCGAACACCGGGGAGCTGTTTTTT. The chain is built from TRBV19 and TRBJ2-2, with D unresolved. From germline, CDR1 is LNHDA and CDR2 SQIVND (reference sequence). Deletions cut 4 bases from V and 0 bases from J, with 9 bases between. The CDR3 loop spans 15 amino acids.

The J gene is TRBJ2-3, the V gene TRBV6-1, with a weak D call TRBD2 (6 bases). The CDR3 contains 14 residues. The ends were cut back, 6 bases at V and 5 bases at J, with 15 bases in the middle. Germline V gives CDR1 MNHNS, CDR2 SASEGT. The CDR3 protein is CASSGQGGGDTQYF. CDR3 nucleotide sequence: TGTGCCAGCAGCGGGCAGGGAGGTGGAGATACGCAGTATTTT.

The rearrangement links TRBV5-1 to TRBJ2-5; D gene unclear. CDR1 and CDR2 (germline): SGHRS, YFSETQ. The CDR3 runs 12 residues. V lost 6 bases to trimming and J lost 1 base, with 7 bases between them. The CDR3 region is CASKGVQETQYF. CDR3 nucleotide sequence: TGCGCCAGCAAAGGAGTCCAAGAGACCCAGTACTTC.

The chain links TRBV7-9 to TRBJ2-7; D is unclear. V gave up 0 bases and J gave up 6 bases, with 9 bases separating them. Germline CDR1 reads SEHNR; CDR2 reads FQNEAQ (reference sequence). The CDR3 runs to 13 residues. The CDR3 is CASSLARTGEQYF. CDR3 DNA: TGTGCCAGCAGCTTAGCCCGCACGGGCGAGCAGTACTTC.

Written as DNA, the CDR3 is TGTGCCAGCAGTGAAGGTGGGAGCCAATCCTACGAGCAGTACTTC. It is translated as CASSEGGSQSYEQYF. V gene TRBV25-1 combines with J gene TRBJ2-7, with D perhaps TRBD2 (5 bases). Between the trimmed V and J ends, which lost 2 bases and 1 base, there was a span of 12 bases. Germline CDR1 reads MGHDK; CDR2 reads SYGVNS. This CDR3 comprises 15 residues.

V usage is TRBV15 and J usage is TRBJ2-1; TRBD2 matches at 9 bases. V lost 6 bases, J lost 6 bases, and 6 bases stayed unmatched. CDR1 LNHNV and CDR2 YYDKDF come from the germline V gene (reference sequence). This CDR3 is 14 amino acids long. CDR3 DNA: TGTGCCACCAGGGAACAGACTAGCGGCAATGAGCAGTTCTTC. Protein: CATREQTSGNEQFF.

The chain is built from TRBV5-6 and TRBJ1-4; 7 bases are a match to TRBD1. CDR3 length: 17 residues. Trimming removed 5 bases from V and 4 bases from J; junction bases left unmatched: 14. CDR1 and CDR2 (germline): SGHDT, YYEEEE. The CDR3 loop is CASSLTTLGGLNEKLFF. DNA of the CDR3: TGTGCCAGCAGTTTAACCACATTAGGGGGCCTTAATGAAAAACTGTTTTTT.

The J gene is TRBJ2-1, the V gene TRBV4-1; either TRBD1 or TRBD2 may fit D (5 bases each). V was cut by 1 base and J by 5 bases, with 12 bases left in between. The CDR3 covers 15 residues. Germline values: CDR1 MGHRA, CDR2 YSYEKL. The CDR3 sequence: CASSQVGRGHNEQFF. CDR3 DNA: TGCGCCAGCAGCCAAGTCGGCCGGGGCCACAATGAGCAGTTCTTC.

The chain employs TRBV6-6 and TRBJ2-1; 11 bases line up with TRBD2. Germline V gene data show CDR1 as MNHNY and CDR2 as SVGAGI (reference sequence). The CDR3 sequence is 13 residues long. J lost 10 bases, V lost 7 bases, and 6 bases had no gene match. The CDR3 region is CASTSGRSKEQFF. Here the CDR3 DNA reads TGTGCCAGCACTAGCGGGAGGTCGAAAGAGCAGTTCTTC.

This clone was detected once. The junction shows a germline mismatch at one end, possibly a read error. The genes are TRBV10-3 and TRBJ2-1, with 9 bases identical to TRBD1. Looked up from germline, CDR1 is ENHRY and CDR2 is SYGVKD. This CDR3 has 14 amino acids. CDR3 residues: CAISGTGASNGQFF. The DNA for the CDR3 is TGTGCCATCAGTGGGACAGGGGCATCCAATGGGCAGTTCTTC.

This chain connects TRBV5-1 to TRBJ2-7; tentatively, D is TRBD2 (6 bases). Germline lookup yields CDR1 SGHRS and CDR2 YFSETQ. V was pared by 3 bases and J by 3 bases, with 10 bases between. This CDR3 is built from 13 residues. The CDR3 DNA sequence: TGCGCCAGCAGCTCCTGGGGGGACTACGAGCAGTACTTC. This encodes CASSSWGDYEQYF. Full variable domain (remainder filled in from reference TRBV5-1 and TRBJ2-7): KAGVTQTPRYLIKTRGQQVTLSCSPISGHRSVSWYQQTPGQGLQFLFEYFSETQRNKGNFPGRFSGRQFSNSRSEMNVSTLELGDSALYLCASSSWGDYEQYFGPGTRLTVT.